Listed below are T cell receptor beta chains from one sample, sequenced in a study of blood T cell repertoires in COVID-19. The table came from immunoSEQ multiplex PCR; TCRdb's copy has only in-frame clones and leaves some out. The top ten hold roughly a tenth of the sample, which has roughly 330,000 clones, approximately 86% seen once. Material: peripheral blood. The receptors stem from a man aged 30 to 39 with COVID-19, enrolled during active disease. Each CDR3 is given with its conserved first and last residue. The order of the fields is clone size, J gene, D gene, V gene, CDR3 protein, CDR3 DNA. The D gene is left open where the match is weak. Only some rows state a clone size, as once, few, many or a class for expanded clones.

abundance: NA
j_gene: TRBJ1-5
d_gene: TRBD1
v_gene: TRBV19
CDR3aa: CASSPGTGGNQPQHF
CDR3nt: TGTGCCAGTAGCCCTGGGACAGGGGGGAATCAGCCCCAGCATTTT

abundance: NA
j_gene: TRBJ1-6
d_gene: NA
v_gene: TRBV3-1/TRBV3-2
CDR3aa: CASSQDRGPSYNSPLHF
CDR3nt: TGTGCCAGCAGCCAAGATAGAGGGCCCTCCTATAATTCACCCCTCCACTTT

abundance: NA
j_gene: TRBJ2-1
d_gene: NA
v_gene: TRBV9
CDR3aa: CASSHYNEQFF
CDR3nt: TGTGCCAGCAGCCACTACAATGAGCAGTTCTTC

abundance: NA
j_gene: TRBJ2-1
d_gene: NA
v_gene: TRBV12-3/TRBV12-4
CDR3aa: CASSFLEDALF
CDR3nt: TGTGCCAGCAGTTTCTTAGAGGATGCGCTCTTC

abundance: NA
j_gene: TRBJ1-2
d_gene: NA
v_gene: TRBV4-2
CDR3aa: CASSQIAGANGYTF
CDR3nt: TGTGCCAGCAGCCAAATTGCGGGGGCGAATGGCTACACCTTC

abundance: NA
j_gene: TRBJ1-1
d_gene: TRBD1
v_gene: TRBV5-1
CDR3aa: CASKAGGFTEAFF
CDR3nt: TGCGCCAGCAAAGCAGGGGGCTTTACTGAAGCTTTCTTT

abundance: NA
j_gene: TRBJ1-2
d_gene: TRBD1
v_gene: TRBV2
CDR3aa: CASGSGQGAPYGYTF
CDR3nt: TGTGCCAGCGGATCGGGACAGGGGGCCCCCTATGGCTACACCTTC

abundance: NA
j_gene: TRBJ2-1
d_gene: TRBD2
v_gene: TRBV5-4
CDR3aa: CASSRTSGIFNEQFF
CDR3nt: TGTGCCAGCAGCCGGACTAGCGGGATTTTCAATGAGCAGTTCTTC

abundance: NA
j_gene: TRBJ2-7
d_gene: NA
v_gene: TRBV27
CDR3aa: CASSLGRAHEQYF
CDR3nt: TGTGCCAGCAGTTTAGGCAGGGCCCACGAGCAGTACTTC

abundance: NA
j_gene: TRBJ2-1
d_gene: NA
v_gene: TRBV12-3/TRBV12-4
CDR3aa: CASSLSGIYEQFF
CDR3nt: TGTGCCAGCAGTTTATCGGGGATATATGAGCAGTTCTTC

abundance: few
j_gene: TRBJ2-1
d_gene: TRBD2
v_gene: TRBV19
CDR3aa: CASRAGILGLAGGYEQFF
CDR3nt: TGTGCCAGTAGGGCGGGAATATTAGGACTAGCGGGGGGGTATGAGCAGTTCTTC

abundance: few
j_gene: TRBJ2-3
d_gene: TRBD2
v_gene: TRBV5-4
CDR3aa: CASRLAGGGTNHTQYF
CDR3nt: TGTGCCAGCAGACTGGCGGGGGGAGGGACGAATCATACGCAGTATTTT

abundance: once
j_gene: TRBJ1-1
d_gene: NA
v_gene: TRBV6-5
CDR3aa: CASSYSNQGNTEAFF
CDR3nt: TGTGCCAGCAGTTACTCGAATCAGGGTAACACTGAAGCTTTCTTT

abundance: NA
j_gene: TRBJ1-2
d_gene: TRBD1
v_gene: TRBV5-6
CDR3aa: CASSSTGGDGYTF
CDR3nt: TGTGCCAGCAGTTCAACAGGGGGCGATGGCTACACCTTC

abundance: NA
j_gene: TRBJ1-2
d_gene: TRBD1
v_gene: TRBV25-1
CDR3aa: CASSAQGAEAFYGYTF
CDR3nt: TGTGCCAGCAGTGCACAGGGGGCTGAGGCATTCTATGGCTACACCTTC

abundance: NA
j_gene: TRBJ1-2
d_gene: NA
v_gene: TRBV3-1/TRBV3-2
CDR3aa: CASSRGDLYNYGYTF
CDR3nt: TGTGCCAGCAGCCGAGGAGACCTGTATAACTATGGCTACACCTTC

abundance: NA
j_gene: TRBJ1-2
d_gene: TRBD1
v_gene: TRBV28
CDR3aa: CASSLLGAGQGGVYTF
CDR3nt: TGTGCCAGCAGTTTATTGGGGGCGGGACAGGGAGGAGTGTACACCTTC

abundance: NA
j_gene: TRBJ2-1
d_gene: NA
v_gene: TRBV19
CDR3aa: CASSSLTGKTYNEQFF
CDR3nt: TGTGCCAGTAGTTCCCTAACAGGGAAGACCTACAATGAGCAGTTCTTC

abundance: NA
j_gene: TRBJ2-3
d_gene: TRBD2
v_gene: TRBV18
CDR3aa: CASSPRRGRTDTQYF
CDR3nt: TGTGCCAGCTCACCAAGGCGGGGGAGGACAGATACGCAGTATTTT

abundance: NA
j_gene: TRBJ2-7
d_gene: NA
v_gene: TRBV7-2
CDR3aa: CASSPSREVYEQYF
CDR3nt: TGTGCCAGCAGCCCCTCCCGGGAAGTCTACGAGCAGTACTTC

abundance: few
j_gene: TRBJ1-6
d_gene: TRBD1
v_gene: TRBV7-9
CDR3aa: CASSSDRFLLHF
CDR3nt: TGTGCCAGCAGTTCGGACAGGTTTCTCCTCCACTTT

abundance: once
j_gene: TRBJ1-1
d_gene: NA
v_gene: TRBV4-3
CDR3aa: CASSQVRQSNTEAFF
CDR3nt: TGCGCCAGCAGCCAAGTGAGGCAGTCGAACACTGAAGCTTTCTTT

abundance: NA
j_gene: TRBJ1-4
d_gene: NA
v_gene: TRBV18
CDR3aa: CASSPQKYGGIRNEKLFF
CDR3nt: TGTGCCAGCTCACCACAAAAATATGGAGGGATACGCAATGAAAAACTGTTTTTT

abundance: NA
j_gene: TRBJ2-1
d_gene: NA
v_gene: TRBV6-5
CDR3aa: CASSYRERSPYNEQFF
CDR3nt: TGTGCCAGCAGTTACCGGGAGCGAAGCCCGTACAATGAGCAGTTCTTC

abundance: NA
j_gene: TRBJ2-3
d_gene: TRBD2
v_gene: TRBV5-1
CDR3aa: CASSLAATDTQYF
CDR3nt: TGCGCCAGCAGCCTAGCGGCTACAGATACGCAGTATTTT

abundance: NA
j_gene: TRBJ1-4
d_gene: NA
v_gene: TRBV19
CDR3aa: CASSPGYSTNEKLFF
CDR3nt: TGTGCCAGTAGTCCGGGGTATTCAACTAATGAAAAACTGTTTTTT

abundance: NA
j_gene: TRBJ1-1
d_gene: NA
v_gene: TRBV30
CDR3aa: CAWRTRTDTEAFF
CDR3nt: TGTGCCTGGAGAACAAGAACCGACACTGAAGCTTTCTTT

abundance: once
j_gene: TRBJ2-1
d_gene: NA
v_gene: TRBV29-1
CDR3aa: CSGTVSSYNEQFF
CDR3nt: TGCAGTGGTACAGTTTCCTCCTACAATGAGCAGTTCTTC

abundance: few
j_gene: TRBJ2-2
d_gene: TRBD2
v_gene: TRBV19
CDR3aa: CASRIGLAEPNTGELFF
CDR3nt: TGTGCCAGTAGAATAGGACTAGCGGAACCAAACACCGGGGAGCTGTTTTTT

abundance: NA
j_gene: TRBJ2-3
d_gene: TRBD2
v_gene: TRBV28
CDR3aa: CASSAPLAGGGDTQYF
CDR3nt: TGTGCCAGCAGTGCCCCTTTAGCGGGAGGTGGAGATACGCAGTATTTT

abundance: NA
j_gene: TRBJ2-1
d_gene: NA
v_gene: TRBV5-1
CDR3aa: CASTELGGGPYNEQFF
CDR3nt: TGCGCCAGCACCGAACTTGGGGGGGGCCCCTACAATGAGCAGTTCTTC

abundance: NA
j_gene: TRBJ2-7
d_gene: TRBD2
v_gene: TRBV5-1
CDR3aa: CASSSGLAGGPPLGQYF
CDR3nt: TGCGCCAGCAGCTCGGGACTAGCGGGGGGCCCCCCCCTAGGACAGTACTTC

abundance: NA
j_gene: TRBJ1-1
d_gene: NA
v_gene: TRBV19
CDR3aa: CASSIDRGHGTEAFF
CDR3nt: TGTGCCAGTAGTATAGATCGGGGACACGGCACTGAAGCTTTCTTT

abundance: NA
j_gene: TRBJ2-1
d_gene: NA
v_gene: TRBV27
CDR3aa: CASSQGSSYNEQFF
CDR3nt: TGTGCCAGCAGCCAGGGGAGCTCCTACAATGAGCAGTTCTTC

abundance: NA
j_gene: TRBJ2-7
d_gene: NA
v_gene: TRBV9
CDR3aa: CASSVGAPEGEGSYEQYF
CDR3nt: TGTGCCAGCAGCGTAGGTGCCCCCGAGGGGGAGGGCTCCTACGAGCAGTACTTC

abundance: NA
j_gene: TRBJ1-1
d_gene: NA
v_gene: TRBV28
CDR3aa: CASSPSGGPRTEAFF
CDR3nt: TGTGCCAGCAGTCCATCCGGGGGACCGCGCACTGAAGCTTTCTTT

abundance: NA
j_gene: TRBJ1-6
d_gene: NA
v_gene: TRBV30
CDR3aa: CAWSVDRTSSYNSPLHF
CDR3nt: TGTGCCTGGAGCGTTGACAGGACCAGCTCCTATAATTCACCCCTCCACTTT

abundance: NA
j_gene: TRBJ1-5
d_gene: NA
v_gene: TRBV23-1
CDR3aa: CASSHHYSNQPQHF
CDR3nt: TGCGCCAGCAGTCATCACTATAGCAATCAGCCCCAGCATTTT

abundance: NA
j_gene: TRBJ2-7
d_gene: TRBD1
v_gene: TRBV19
CDR3aa: CASSIGQGITSYEQYF
CDR3nt: TGTGCCAGTAGTATAGGACAGGGGATCACGTCCTACGAGCAGTACTTC

abundance: NA
j_gene: TRBJ2-1
d_gene: NA
v_gene: TRBV9
CDR3aa: CASSVEGQTHEQFF
CDR3nt: TGTGCCAGCAGCGTCGAAGGACAGACGCATGAGCAGTTCTTC

abundance: NA
j_gene: TRBJ1-6
d_gene: NA
v_gene: TRBV24-1
CDR3aa: CATSKQGNSPLHF
CDR3nt: TGTGCCACTAGTAAGCAGGGGAATTCACCCCTCCACTTT

abundance: NA
j_gene: TRBJ2-1
d_gene: TRBD2
v_gene: TRBV19
CDR3aa: CASNLAGGPVSYNEQFF
CDR3nt: TGTGCCAGTAATTTGGCGGGAGGGCCCGTATCCTACAATGAGCAGTTCTTC

abundance: NA
j_gene: TRBJ1-6
d_gene: TRBD1
v_gene: TRBV5-1
CDR3aa: CASSLFAGGQPNSPLHF
CDR3nt: TGCGCCAGCAGCTTGTTTGCAGGGGGGCAGCCCAATTCACCCCTCCACTTT

abundance: NA
j_gene: TRBJ2-7
d_gene: NA
v_gene: TRBV18
CDR3aa: CASSSAAGSSYEQYF
CDR3nt: TGTGCCAGCTCTTCGGCGGCCGGGAGTTCCTACGAGCAGTACTTC

abundance: NA
j_gene: TRBJ1-2
d_gene: TRBD1
v_gene: TRBV27
CDR3aa: CASSSGPGTGFTNYGYTF
CDR3nt: TGTGCCAGCAGTTCCGGACCCGGGACAGGCTTCACAAACTATGGCTACACCTTC

abundance: many
j_gene: TRBJ2-2
d_gene: NA
v_gene: TRBV18
CDR3aa: CASSPGQNTGELFF
CDR3nt: TGTGCCAGCTCGCCGGGACAGAACACCGGGGAGCTGTTTTTT

abundance: NA
j_gene: TRBJ1-5
d_gene: NA
v_gene: TRBV4-1
CDR3aa: CASSQDHSNQPQHF
CDR3nt: TGCGCCAGCAGCCAAGACCATAGCAATCAGCCCCAGCATTTT

abundance: NA
j_gene: TRBJ2-2
d_gene: TRBD2
v_gene: TRBV5-4
CDR3aa: CASSSRTSGLNTGELFF
CDR3nt: TGTGCCAGCAGCTCTCGGACTAGCGGGCTTAACACCGGGGAGCTGTTTTTT

abundance: NA
j_gene: TRBJ2-7
d_gene: TRBD1
v_gene: TRBV28
CDR3aa: CASRRQGAYEQYF
CDR3nt: TGTGCCAGCAGGCGACAGGGGGCCTACGAGCAGTACTTC

abundance: NA
j_gene: TRBJ1-4
d_gene: NA
v_gene: TRBV9
CDR3aa: CASSVGLSEHEKLFF
CDR3nt: TGTGCCAGCAGCGTAGGATTGAGTGAGCATGAAAAACTGTTTTTT

abundance: NA
j_gene: TRBJ2-2
d_gene: TRBD1
v_gene: TRBV19
CDR3aa: CASNRQGGYTGELFF
CDR3nt: TGTGCCAGCAACCGACAGGGGGGATACACCGGGGAGCTGTTTTTT

abundance: once
j_gene: TRBJ2-7
d_gene: TRBD1
v_gene: TRBV29-1
CDR3aa: CSVKLGTAPYEQYF
CDR3nt: TGCAGCGTAAAACTCGGGACAGCACCCTACGAGCAGTACTTC

abundance: NA
j_gene: TRBJ2-1
d_gene: NA
v_gene: TRBV6-5
CDR3aa: CASQPPSRYEQFF
CDR3nt: TGTGCCAGCCAACCCCCCTCCAGGTATGAGCAGTTCTTC

abundance: once
j_gene: TRBJ1-4
d_gene: TRBD1
v_gene: TRBV24-1
CDR3aa: CATSVGQELNEKLFF
CDR3nt: TGTGCCACCAGTGTCGGACAGGAACTTAATGAAAAACTGTTTTTT

abundance: NA
j_gene: TRBJ2-5
d_gene: NA
v_gene: TRBV25-1
CDR3aa: CASSAPWGGVTGETQYF
CDR3nt: TGTGCCAGCAGTGCGCCTTGGGGCGGGGTCACTGGGGAGACCCAGTACTTC